This T cell receptor (beta chain) was found in a study of preoperative IRX-2 immunotherapy in early breast cancer. Profiling relied on immunoSEQ multiplex PCR, and the TCRdb table lists in-frame clones only, not all of them. The profile shows 15,000 to 25,000 clones, over 80% of them singletons. The treatment is: preoperative locoregional IRX-2 cytokine immunotherapy. Preoperative locoregional IRX-2 cytokine immunotherapy was tested in the phase Ib source study. Per germline, CDR1 SGHRS and CDR2 YFSETQ. V lost 0 bases to trimming and J lost 2 bases, with 14 bases between them. The CDR3 has 16 residues.

The chain employs TRBV5-1 and TRBJ2-5; D not certain. This sequence was found in a human donor with breast cancer. The sample here was lymph node tissue, taken after IRX-2 immunotherapy. The CDR3 protein is CASSLGSSSRQETQYF. The CDR3 coding sequence is TGCGCCAGCAGCTTGGGATCGTCGTCCAGACAAGAGACCCAGTACTTC.